This T cell receptor beta chain emerged from a study of cytomegalovirus exposure and HLA in healthy donors. The CDR3 covers 13 residues. The V gene lost 2 bases and the J gene lost 5 bases, with 9 bases spanning the gap. Germline-derived CDR1 and CDR2 are KGHSH and LQKENI. Study-wide findings and caveats: Follow-up analysis later connected one missense variant in DCLRE1C with trimming of TCR beta V- and J-genes. Several of the most significant clusters appeared linked to common viral pathogens, based on a later analysis.

As for this clone: Its antigen is not identified. The identical CDR3 is also encoded by other nucleotide sequences in the sample.

Primers included in the PCR were 60 Vbeta and 13 Jbeta primers. As originally analysed: About 9.9 million of the 60 million to 90 million unique TCR beta chains counted in a later analysis were shared. The table came from immunoSEQ multiplex PCR; TCRdb's copy has only in-frame clones and leaves some out. V and J calls and clone size are those listed in that table; D and trimming were worked out from the DNA. In the table there are 100,000 to 150,000 clones, 70% to 80% of which are singletons. Sample: PBMCs. The gene calls are TRBV18 and TRBJ2-5; D perhaps matches TRBD1 (6 bases). The clonotype originates from a man aged 40-49 years in good health and CMV-seronegative. The CDR3 spells CASSPGQGETQYF. In nucleotides, the CDR3 is TGTGCCAGCTCACCAGGTCAGGGGGAGACCCAGTACTTC.